This passage covers 30 T cell receptor beta chains from one sample sequenced in a study of T cells in Graves' hyperthyroidism and ophthalmopathy. Amplification yielded TCR beta CDR3 regions, with RNA transcripts as the source. With the HTBI primer set, the TCR CDR3 went through a first round of RT-PCR. Using its own MiXCR run on the multiplex PCR reads, TCRdb lists one record per CDR3 protein. The sample includes 600,000 to 900,000 distinct CDR3 sequences, roughly 17% of them seen just once. The sequenced material came from blood. These receptors all come from a man in his late teens or twenties with Graves' hyperthyroidism.

CDR3 nucleotides: TGCGCCAGCAGCCAAGATGGGACTAGGGCGCAAGAGACCCAGTACTTC. It translates to CASSQDGTRAQETQYF. This chain links TRBV4-1 with TRBJ2-5, with TRBD2 matching over 8 bases. The ends lost 0 bases at V and 2 bases at J; junction bases unmatched: 5. Germline CDR1 MGHRA, CDR2 YSYEKL. The CDR3 contains 16 residues.

The rearrangement links TRBV2 to TRBJ2-3; the D is unclear. V was cut by 4 bases and J by 0 bases, with 8 bases left in between. Germline CDR1 and CDR2: SNHLY and FYNNEI. The CDR3 totals 14 residues. CDR3 DNA sequence: TGTGCCAGCAGTGCTCTAACCAGCACAGATACGCAGTATTTT. Translation: CASSALTSTDTQYF.

Ten or more counts support this clonotype. The chain employs TRBV6-1 and TRBJ2-7, with a possible D match to TRBD2 (6 bases). Germline V lookup: CDR1 MNHNS, CDR2 SASEGT. Trimming stripped 11 bases from V and 0 bases from J, with 20 bases between. The CDR3 contains 15 residues. CDR3 bases: TGTGCCGTACCTTTGGGGGGTTCGAGCTCCTACGAGCAGTACTTC. It translates to CAVPLGGSSSYEQYF.

This clonotype was found many times. The chain joins TRBV28 to TRBJ2-1, with a tentative D call TRBD1 (6 bases). In germline, CDR1 is MDHEN, CDR2 SYDVKM. The CDR3 is 18 residues long. Trimming took off 5 bases at V and 1 base at J, with 21 bases between the two ends. The CDR3 bases are TGTGCCAGCAGTCCCCAGGGGTGGGGAAGAGGGTCCTACAATGAGCAGTTCTTC. Encoded protein: CASSPQGWGRGSYNEQFF.

V usage is TRBV9 and J usage is TRBJ2-4, with 9 bases fitting TRBD2. V lost 0 bases and J lost 6; bases outside the gene matches: 7. The CDR3 contains 16 residues. Germline values: CDR1 SGDLS, CDR2 YYNGEE. The CDR3 is CASSVGAGTSRNIQYF. DNA for the CDR3: TGTGCCAGCAGCGTAGGAGCCGGGACTAGCCGAAACATTCAGTACTTC.

The chain has TRBV14 and TRBJ2-7, with a weak D call TRBD2 (6 bases). Trimming pared 0 bases from V and 2 bases from J, leaving 11 bases between. Per germline, CDR1 SGHDN and CDR2 FVKESK. The CDR3 has 15 amino acids. In nucleotides, the CDR3 is TGTGCCAGCAGCCAAGAACGGGGACTCGCCTACGAGCAGTACTTC. Translating it yields CASSQERGLAYEQYF.

This clonotype appeared many times. The V gene is TRBV20-1, the J gene TRBJ2-7; 12 nucleotides align to TRBD1. This CDR3 is 13 amino acids long. The V and J ends lost 6 bases and 6 bases, in that order; junction bases with no gene match: 6. CDR1 is DFQATT, CDR2 SNEGSKA, per germline (reference sequence). The CDR3 DNA reads TGCAGTGCCACCGGGACAGGGGGCGGCGAGCAGTACTTC. Translated: CSATGTGGGEQYF.

This clonotype was detected only a few times. The chain links TRBV7-9 to TRBJ2-7; D unclear. CDR3 length: 14 residues. Germline V lookup: CDR1 SEHNR, CDR2 FQNEAQ (reference sequence). Trimming left V 5 bases short and J 2 bases short, with 13 bases between. CDR3 DNA sequence: TGTGCCAGCAGCCCCCGTGGGCGACCCTACGAGCAGTACTTC. Amino acid sequence: CASSPRGRPYEQYF.

This clonotype was picked up a small number of times. The chain recombines TRBV14 with TRBJ2-7; TRBD2 might be the D (5 bases). The CDR3 consists of 16 residues. Germline loops: CDR1 SGHDN, CDR2 FVKESK. V was shortened by 6 bases and J by 0 bases, with 18 bases between the two germline ends. This chain's CDR3 is CASSRGSQLFSYEQYF. The DNA for the CDR3 is TGTGCCAGCAGTCGAGGGAGTCAACTCTTCTCCTACGAGCAGTACTTC. Full variable domain (rest looked up from reference TRBV14 and TRBJ2-7): EAGVTQFPSHSVIEKGQTVTLRCDPISGHDNLYWYRRVMGKEIKFLLHFVKESKQDESGMPNNRFLAERTGGTYSTLKVQPAELEDSGVYFCASSRGSQLFSYEQYFGPGTRLTVT.

This clonotype was recorded at least ten times. V is TRBV5-1 and J is TRBJ2-3; the match to TRBD2 covers 8 bases. This CDR3 spans 15 amino acids. V lost 2 bases and J lost 4; bases outside the gene matches: 6. Germline V CDR1 and CDR2: SGHRS, YFSETQ. The CDR3 coding sequence is TGCGCCAGCAGCTTTCCAGCGGGAGACGCAGATACGCAGTATTTT. Translating it yields CASSFPAGDADTQYF. Full variable domain (outside the CDR3, taken from reference TRBV5-1 and TRBJ2-3): KAGVTQTPRYLIKTRGQQVTLSCSPISGHRSVSWYQQTPGQGLQFLFEYFSETQRNKGNFPGRFSGRQFSNSRSEMNVSTLELGDSALYLCASSFPAGDADTQYFGPGTRLTVL.

V usage is TRBV7-9 and J usage is TRBJ1-2; TRBD1 might be the D (5 bases). The V gene's germline CDR1 is SEHNR and CDR2 FQNEAQ (reference sequence). V was clipped by 1 base and J by 6 bases, with 15 bases between them. The CDR3 has 15 residues. This chain's CDR3 is CASSLGATWGNGYTF. The CDR3 region has the DNA TGTGCCAGCAGCTTAGGGGCTACATGGGGGAATGGCTACACCTTC. Together with reference TRBV7-9 and TRBJ1-2, the CDR3 gives the full variable domain: DTGVSQNPRHKITKRGQNVTFRCDPISEHNRLYWYRQTLGQGPEFLTYFQNEAQLEKSRLLSDRFSAERPKGSFSTLEIQRTEQGDSAMYLCASSLGATWGNGYTFGSGTRLTVV.

This clonotype was observed at least ten times. The chain employs TRBV28 and TRBJ2-7, with TRBD2 matching 7 bases. The CDR3 loop spans 13 amino acids. The J segment lost 2 bases and the V segment lost 9 bases, leaving 7 bases of the junction unmatched. Germline lookup yields CDR1 MDHEN and CDR2 SYDVKM. CDR3 in DNA: TGTGCCAGTCAAGCGGGGTGGACCTACGAGCAGTACTTC. The encoded protein is CASQAGWTYEQYF.

The chain has TRBV20-1 and TRBJ2-1; the D gene could be TRBD1 or TRBD2 (5 bases each). V was shortened by 6 bases and J by 5 bases, with 23 bases between the two germline ends. Germline V CDR1 and CDR2: DFQATT, SNEGSKA (reference sequence). CDR3 length: 16 residues. CDR3 bases: TGCAGTGCAAAAGGGGAAAGGGACGCCGGCCACAATGAGCAGTTCTTC. It encodes CSAKGERDAGHNEQFF.

The chain couples TRBV30 to TRBJ2-1, with 10 positions matching TRBD2. The CDR3 is 15 residues long. CDR1 and CDR2 (germline): GTSNPN, SVGIG (reference sequence). The V gene end was trimmed by 0 bases and the J gene end by 13 bases; junction bases not matched to a gene: 12. The CDR3 DNA is TGTGCCTGGAGTGTACCGATGCTAGCGGGAGAGACCCAGTTCTTC. This encodes CAWSVPMLAGETQFF.

The V call is TRBV7-9, the J call TRBJ2-1, with 12 bases lining up with TRBD2. The CDR3 length is 16 residues. CDR1 and CDR2 (germline): SEHNR, FQNEAQ (reference sequence). V trimming: 3 bases; J trimming: 6 bases; junction bases outside the gene matches: 6. The DNA for the CDR3 is TGTGCCAGCAGCTTCCGGCCTAGCGGGAGGGGCAATGAGCAGTTCTTC. It codes for CASSFRPSGRGNEQFF.

V is TRBV7-9 and J is TRBJ2-5, with 9 bases aligning to TRBD2. J lost 5 bases, V lost 1 base, and 5 bases had no gene match. CDR1 is SEHNR, CDR2 FQNEAQ, per germline (reference sequence). The CDR3 runs to 15 residues. CDR3 in amino acids: CASSLGAGGLETQYF. For the CDR3, the DNA is TGTGCCAGCAGCTTAGGAGCGGGAGGTCTGGAGACCCAGTACTTC. The full variable domain, rest sourced from reference TRBV7-9 and TRBJ2-5, is DTGVSQNPRHKITKRGQNVTFRCDPISEHNRLYWYRQTLGQGPEFLTYFQNEAQLEKSRLLSDRFSAERPKGSFSTLEIQRTEQGDSAMYLCASSLGAGGLETQYFGPGTRLLVL.

This clonotype was recorded a few times. The CDR3 bases are TGCAGTGCTGATGGCCTCCCCGGCTCCTACGAGCAGTACTTC. Translating gives CSADGLPGSYEQYF. The rearrangement links TRBV20-1 to TRBJ2-7; D remains unclear. CDR1 is DFQATT and CDR2 is SNEGSKA in the germline V gene (reference sequence). V was shortened by 5 bases and J by 0 bases, with 14 bases between the two germline ends. This CDR3 region has 14 residues.

The J gene is TRBJ1-6, the V gene TRBV4-2; D unresolved. CDR3 length equals 13 residues. Germline CDR1 LGHNA, CDR2 YNFKEQ. With 1 base removed from V and 9 bases from J, the gap between germline ends came to 7 bases. CDR3 in amino acids: CASSQAGGSPLHF. CDR3 nucleotides: TGTGCCAGCAGCCAAGCGGGTGGTTCACCCCTCCACTTT.

This chain joins TRBV19 and TRBJ2-5, with 7 bases aligning to TRBD2. CDR3 length: 15 amino acids. Germline trimming cut 2 bases from V and 5 bases from J; bases unmatched to any gene: 8. The germline V gene has CDR1 LNHDA and CDR2 SQIVND (reference sequence). CDR3 region: CASSILADRPETQYF. CDR3 coding DNA: TGTGCCAGTAGTATACTAGCGGACCGCCCCGAGACCCAGTACTTC.

This clonotype showed up many times. This sequence joins TRBV12-3 or TRBV12-4 and TRBJ2-1; D is uncertain. CDR3 size: 14 residues. Trimming took off 3 bases at V and 4 bases at J, with 10 bases between the two ends. The CDR3 region has the DNA TGTGCCAGCAGTTTGTACGGAAAATACAATGAGCAGTTCTTC. Translating gives CASSLYGKYNEQFF.

This clonotype came up a few times. This chain uses TRBV20-1 with TRBJ1-4; possible D gene TRBD1, 5 bases. Germline-derived CDR1 and CDR2 are DFQATT and SNEGSKA (reference sequence). V was shortened by 6 bases and J by 2 bases, with 16 bases between the two germline ends. The CDR3 consists of 15 residues. The CDR3: CSARSGGNTNEKLFF. The CDR3 region has the DNA TGCAGTGCGAGATCGGGGGGAAATACTAATGAAAAACTGTTTTTT.

This clonotype was counted ten times or more. V and J are TRBV14 and TRBJ2-3; D is ambiguous. There are 13 residues in the CDR3. Germline assignment: CDR1 SGHDN and CDR2 FVKESK. V lost 0 bases, J lost 4 bases, and 5 bases lay in between. The CDR3, as DNA: TGTGCCAGCAGCCAAGAACCCGCAGATACGCAGTATTTT. Its protein is CASSQEPADTQYF.

This clonotype was seen many times. This CDR3 reads CASSLSRAYEQYF. DNA of the CDR3: TGTGCCAGCAGTTTATCTCGCGCCTACGAGCAGTACTTC. This chain joins TRBV28 and TRBJ2-7; D call uncertain. Trimming removed 1 base at V and 2 bases at J, with 6 bases between. Germline V CDR1 and CDR2: MDHEN, SYDVKM. The CDR3 consists of 13 residues. The variable domain in full, completed from reference TRBV28 and TRBJ2-7, reads DVKVTQSSRYLVKRTGEKVFLECVQDMDHENMFWYRQDPGLGLRLIYFSYDVKMKEKGDIPEGYSVSREKKERFSLILESASTNQTSMYLCASSLSRAYEQYFGPGTRLTVT.

This rearrangement joins TRBV12-3 or TRBV12-4 to TRBJ1-2, with D hard to call. V lost 3 bases and J 4 bases, leaving 15 bases between the germline ends. CDR3 length equals 15 residues. This chain's CDR3 is CASSLFLRRGYGYTF. The CDR3, as DNA: TGTGCCAGCAGTTTGTTTCTGAGGCGAGGCTATGGCTACACCTTC.

Notes on this clonotype: Given a much more abundant clone one base away, this may be a read error. This sequence joins TRBV5-1 and TRBJ2-3, with D unresolved. CDR1 SGHRS and CDR2 YFSETQ come from the germline V gene. V was cut by 6 bases and J by 6 bases, with 8 bases left in between. The CDR3 contains 11 residues. The CDR3 nucleotides read TGCGCCAGCACATGCGCGGATACGCAGTATTTT. Its translation: CASTCADTQYF.

This clonotype came up a few times. The rearrangement links TRBV6-1 to TRBJ2-2, with 7 bases lining up with TRBD2. Germline V gene data show CDR1 as MNHNS and CDR2 as SASEGT. V was pared by 8 bases and J by 2 bases, with 8 bases of the junction left unmatched. The CDR3 runs to 15 residues. CDR3 coding DNA: TGTGCCAGCCGGCGCGGGAGAACCAACACCGGGGAGCTGTTTTTT. Translation gives CASRRGRTNTGELFF.

This clonotype turned up a few times. The V call is TRBV9, the J call TRBJ2-6, with D possibly matching TRBD1 (6 bases). The V end lost 7 bases, the J end lost 3 bases, and 11 bases lay between the germline ends. Germline V gene data show CDR1 as SGDLS and CDR2 as YYNGEE. The CDR3 covers 14 residues. CDR3: CASSQGYGANVLTF. Here the CDR3 DNA reads TGTGCCAGCTCACAGGGTTATGGGGCCAACGTCCTGACTTTC.

The V call is TRBV7-8, the J call TRBJ1-5; D is uncertain. This CDR3 region has 15 residues. Germline V gene sequence: CDR1 SGHVS, CDR2 FQNEAQ. The V and J ends lost 1 base and 1 base respectively, with 8 bases between them. The CDR3 sequence is CASSLGHRSNQPQHF. DNA of the CDR3: TGTGCCAGCAGCTTAGGGCATCGAAGCAATCAGCCCCAGCATTTT.

This clonotype was seen a handful of times. CDR3 protein: CSGLKGPQQETQYF. CDR3 DNA sequence: TGCAGTGGACTAAAGGGGCCCCAACAAGAGACCCAGTACTTC. The chain employs TRBV20-1 and TRBJ2-5; D is tentatively TRBD1 or TRBD2 (5 bases each). Germline V gene lookup returns CDR1 DFQATT and CDR2 SNEGSKA (reference sequence). V lost 7 bases to trimming and J lost 2 bases, with 17 bases between them. CDR3 size: 14 residues.

This clonotype was detected only once. The J gene is TRBJ2-2, the V gene TRBV9, with D tentatively TRBD2 (6 bases). V lost 0 bases and J 4 bases, leaving 10 bases between the germline ends. The CDR3 is made up of 15 amino acids. Germline values: CDR1 SGDLS, CDR2 YYNGEE. In nucleotides, the CDR3 is TGTGCCAGCAGCGTAGGACTAGAGATCACCGGGGAGCTGTTTTTT. Encoded protein: CASSVGLEITGELFF.